These 8 T cell receptor beta chains came from one sample sequenced in a study of T cell responses to AZD1222 COVID-19 vaccine. Sequenced by immunoSEQ multiplex PCR; TCRdb stores in-frame clones only, minus some. This sample has about 140,000 clones; around 88% occur once, and the top ten carry 3% to 4.5%. Sample: peripheral blood, taken on day 0 of AZD1222 vaccination. The receptor set was obtained from an adult in good health.

In this sample, this clone turned up once. The CDR3 sequence is CASSPRAMNEAFF. For the CDR3, the DNA is TGTGCCAGCAGTCCTAGGGCTATGAATGAAGCTTTCTTT. V usage is TRBV9 and J usage is TRBJ1-1; D gene uncertain. The CDR3 length is 13 residues. Deletions cut 5 bases from V and 7 bases from J, with 15 bases between. Germline-derived CDR1 and CDR2 are SGDLS and YYNGEE.

There are a few counts of this clone. The chain employs TRBV28 and TRBJ1-6; 8 bases are a match to TRBD1. This CDR3 region has 19 residues. Germline lookup yields CDR1 MDHEN and CDR2 SYDVKM. J lost 8 bases, V lost 1 base, and 16 bases had no gene match. The CDR3 nucleotides are TGTGCCAGCAGTTTATTACCGGGACAGGCTGATTCCCTTTATTCACCCCTCCACTTT. It specifies CASSLLPGQADSLYSPLHF.

The V gene is TRBV28, the J gene TRBJ2-6; 8 bases are a match to TRBD1. The CDR3 runs to 16 residues. Germline loops: CDR1 MDHEN, CDR2 SYDVKM. V shed 8 bases and J 0 bases; nucleotides not matched to a gene: 6. The CDR3 nucleotides read TGTGCCAGCCGGGACAGGCCTTTCTCTGGGGCCAACGTCCTGACTTTC. Its translation is CASRDRPFSGANVLTF.

The chain carries TRBV14 and TRBJ1-6; 8 bases fit TRBD1. Looked up from germline, CDR1 is SGHDN and CDR2 is FVKESK. V lost 4 bases and J lost 6; bases outside the gene matches: 8. The CDR3 contains 16 residues. In nucleotides, the CDR3 is TGTGCCAGCAGCCCTACAGGGACAGGACCTAATTCACCCCTCCACTTT. Translation gives CASSPTGTGPNSPLHF.

V is TRBV7-8 and J is TRBJ1-2; 8 nucleotides align to TRBD1. The ends lost 1 base at V and 2 bases at J; junction bases unmatched: 3. The CDR3 is 15 residues long. Germline V gene sequence: CDR1 SGHVS, CDR2 FQNEAQ. The CDR3 protein is CASSLGDRTNYGYTF. As DNA, the CDR3 is TGTGCCAGCAGCTTAGGGGACAGGACCAACTATGGCTACACCTTC.

Comment on this clone: Other DNA sequences in this specimen translate into the identical CDR3. The chain links TRBV28 to TRBJ2-7; 8 nucleotides agree with TRBD2. V was pared by 2 bases and J by 4 bases, with 4 bases of the junction left unmatched. Germline loops: CDR1 MDHEN, CDR2 SYDVKM. The CDR3 contains 14 residues. CDR3 in amino acids: CASSLAGGSYEQYF. Here the CDR3 DNA reads TGTGCCAGCAGTTTAGCGGGAGGATCTTACGAGCAGTACTTC.

V and J are TRBV21-1 and TRBJ1-4. TRBV21-1 is deemed a pseudogene. The CDR3 contains 17 residues. CDR3 bases: TGTGCCAGCAGCAAAGGGCCAGGGGAACGGGGGGTTGAAAAACTGTTTTTT. Translated: CASSKGPGERGVEKLFF.

The chain has TRBV4-2 and TRBJ2-2; 12 bases are shared with TRBD2. Trimming removed 3 bases from V and 4 bases from J; junction bases left unmatched: 12. The CDR3 is 19 amino acids. In germline, CDR1 is LGHNA, CDR2 YNFKEQ. The CDR3 DNA reads TGTGCCAGCAGCCATCTTACTGGACTAGCGGGACTAGTCACCGGGGAGCTGTTTTTT. Encoded protein: CASSHLTGLAGLVTGELFF.